This T cell receptor (beta chain) was captured in a study of cytomegalovirus exposure and HLA in healthy donors. PCR employed 60 Vbeta and 13 Jbeta primers. TCRdb's table, derived via immunoSEQ multiplex PCR, lists solely in-frame clones and lacks some. The sample yields 170,000 or so clones, 60% to 80% seen once. On this clone itself: As yet, its antigen is unknown.

Whole-study findings and limits: A cluster of highly shared sequence variants was likely a sequencing artifact. Some V segments, including TRBV6-2 and TRBV6-3, were excluded as indistinguishable. Presence/absence analyses treated sequencing depth as roughly uniform across donors.

The germline V and J ends were trimmed by 2 bases and 0 bases, with 13 bases remaining between them. The CDR3 runs 16 residues. Looked up from germline, CDR1 is SGHVS and CDR2 is FNYEAQ. This chain uses TRBV7-6 with TRBJ2-5; TRBD1 is a possible D gene (6 bases). The sample consisted of PBMCs. The TCR originated in a woman in her fifties or sixties in good health and CMV-seropositive. The CDR3 here is CASSLSGQSYQETQYF. The CDR3 nucleotides read TGTGCCAGCAGCTTATCCGGACAGTCCTACCAAGAGACCCAGTACTTC.